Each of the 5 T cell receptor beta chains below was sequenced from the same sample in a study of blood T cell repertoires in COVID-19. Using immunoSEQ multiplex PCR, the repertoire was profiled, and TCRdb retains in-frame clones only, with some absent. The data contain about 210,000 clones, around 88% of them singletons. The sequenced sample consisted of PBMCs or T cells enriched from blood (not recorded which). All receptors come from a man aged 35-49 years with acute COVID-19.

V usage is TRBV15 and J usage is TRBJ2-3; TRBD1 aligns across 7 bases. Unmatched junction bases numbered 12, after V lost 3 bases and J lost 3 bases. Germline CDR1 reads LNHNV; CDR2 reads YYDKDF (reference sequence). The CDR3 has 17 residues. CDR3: CATSSPYDRVRTDTQYF. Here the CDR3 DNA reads TGTGCCACCAGCAGCCCCTATGACAGGGTTCGGACAGATACGCAGTATTTT.

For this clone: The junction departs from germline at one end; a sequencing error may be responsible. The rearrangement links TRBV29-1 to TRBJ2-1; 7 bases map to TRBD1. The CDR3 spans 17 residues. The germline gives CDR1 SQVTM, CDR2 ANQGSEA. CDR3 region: CSVEGSDRDREYNEQFF. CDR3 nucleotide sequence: TGCAGCGTAGAAGGGTCGGACCGGGACAGAGAATACAATGAGCAGTTCTTC.

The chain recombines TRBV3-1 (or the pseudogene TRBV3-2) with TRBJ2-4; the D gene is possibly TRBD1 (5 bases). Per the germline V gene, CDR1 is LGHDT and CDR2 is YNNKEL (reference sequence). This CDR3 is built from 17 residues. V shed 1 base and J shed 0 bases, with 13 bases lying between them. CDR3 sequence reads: CASSQVNSQGAKNIQYF. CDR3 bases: TGTGCCAGCAGCCAAGTAAACTCTCAGGGAGCCAAAAACATTCAGTACTTC.

CDR3 coding DNA: TGTGCCAGCAGCTTCCAGGGCCTCGACGTATATGAGCAGTTCTTC. The encoded protein is CASSFQGLDVYEQFF. V gene TRBV7-9 combines with J gene TRBJ2-1, with D maybe TRBD1 (5 bases). The CDR3 has 15 amino acids. Germline CDR1 and CDR2: SEHNR and FQNEAQ (reference sequence). V was pared by 3 bases and J by 8 bases, with 17 bases between.

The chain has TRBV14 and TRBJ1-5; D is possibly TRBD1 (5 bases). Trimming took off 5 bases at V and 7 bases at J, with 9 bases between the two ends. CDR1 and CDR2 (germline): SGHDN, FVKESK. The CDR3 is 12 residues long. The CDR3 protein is CASSDGGQPQHF. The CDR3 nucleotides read TGTGCCAGCAGCGACGGGGGACAGCCCCAGCATTTT.